Listed here are 4 T cell receptor beta chains from one sample, sequenced in a study of technical replicates of blood from a few donors. Data came from immunoSEQ multiplex PCR; TCRdb stores just in-frame clones and leaves some out. The repertoire consists of tens of thousands of clones, with 90% to 95% occurring once and the leading ten covering about 0.26%. The specimen was T cells isolated from PBMCs. These receptors originate from a human donor in good health.

This chain connects TRBV27 to TRBJ2-7; 12 bases fit TRBD2. Trimming removed 5 bases from V and 4 bases from J; junction bases left unmatched: 6. The CDR3 sequence is 15 residues long. The germline CDR1 and CDR2 sequences are MNHEY and SMNVEV (reference sequence). In DNA, the CDR3 is TGTGCCAGCAGTAAGACTAGCGGGGGCCCGTACGAGCAGTACTTC. It translates to CASSKTSGGPYEQYF.

The chain couples TRBV19 to TRBJ1-1, with unresolved D. V was shortened by 8 bases and J by 11 bases, with 15 bases between the two germline ends. The CDR3 has 11 residues. From germline, CDR1 is LNHDA and CDR2 SQIVND (reference sequence). Here the CDR3 DNA reads TGTGCCAGTGTCTCGCCACTCCGCGCTTTCTTT. Encoded protein: CASVSPLRAFF.

The chain employs TRBV27 and TRBJ2-7; 7 nucleotides agree with TRBD1. V shed 6 bases and J 2 bases; nucleotides not matched to a gene: 7. This CDR3 contains 14 residues. The germline CDR1 and CDR2 sequences are MNHEY and SMNVEV (reference sequence). This chain's CDR3 is CASRGRGGPYEQYF. The DNA for the CDR3 is TGTGCCAGCAGGGGGCGAGGGGGCCCCTACGAGCAGTACTTC.

This chain connects TRBV2 to TRBJ2-5, with TRBD1 identical over 10 bases. CDR3 length equals 14 residues. Germline CDR1 is SNHLY and CDR2 is FYNNEI. After removal of 8 bases from V and 2 bases from J, the junction contained 5 bases not matched to a gene. The CDR3 coding sequence is TGTGCCAGCGGGAAGGACAGGGGGCAAGAGACCCAGTACTTC. It codes for CASGKDRGQETQYF.